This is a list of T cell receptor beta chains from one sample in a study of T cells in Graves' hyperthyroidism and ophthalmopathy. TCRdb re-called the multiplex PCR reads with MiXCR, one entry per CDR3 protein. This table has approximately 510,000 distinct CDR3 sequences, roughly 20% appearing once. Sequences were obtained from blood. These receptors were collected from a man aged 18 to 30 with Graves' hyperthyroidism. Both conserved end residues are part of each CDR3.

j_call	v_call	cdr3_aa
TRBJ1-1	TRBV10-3	CAISERTTGVRTEAFF
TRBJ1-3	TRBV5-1	CASSSAQGANTIYF
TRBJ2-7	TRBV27	CASSLSTGELLYEQYF
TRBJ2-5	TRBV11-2	CASSLDHRQETQYF
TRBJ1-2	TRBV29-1	CSVEAGGVPGYTF
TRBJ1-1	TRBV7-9	CASSSLSRNTEAFF
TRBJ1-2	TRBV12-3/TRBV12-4	CASRETGNGYTF
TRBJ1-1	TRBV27	CASRLSTGVTEAFF
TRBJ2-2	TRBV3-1	CASSQLTNTGELFF
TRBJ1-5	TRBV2	CASSDATGQLNQPQHF
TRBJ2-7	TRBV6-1	CASGGPAYEQYF
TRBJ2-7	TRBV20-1	CSARGTGPLSYEQYF
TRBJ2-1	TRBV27	CASSLGGYNEQFF
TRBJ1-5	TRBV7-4	CASSHFKGNQPQHF
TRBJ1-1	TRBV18	CASSPRTLNEAFF
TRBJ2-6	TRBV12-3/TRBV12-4	CASSLGPGSGANVLTF
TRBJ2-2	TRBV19	CASTLGGTGELFF
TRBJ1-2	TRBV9	CASISRPLSYTF
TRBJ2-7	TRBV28	CASRVRTSRDSLRGEQYF
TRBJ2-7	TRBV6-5	CASSREGGTGYDEQYF
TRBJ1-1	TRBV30	CAWVLLNTEAFF
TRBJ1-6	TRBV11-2	CASSRTAYNSPLHF
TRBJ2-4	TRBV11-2	CASSLGGAGAKNIQYF
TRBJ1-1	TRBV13	CASSRQGENTEAFF
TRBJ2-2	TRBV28	CASMGRGRDTGELFF
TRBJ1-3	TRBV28	CASSLNSQTIYF
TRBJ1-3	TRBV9	CASSVQGSGNTIYF
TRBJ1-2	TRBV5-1	CASSLAGDGYTF
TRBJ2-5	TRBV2	CASSSRTQYF
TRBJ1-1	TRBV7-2	CASSPGWGGTEAFF
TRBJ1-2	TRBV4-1	CASSQDPGWNYGYTF
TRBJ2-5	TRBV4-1	CASSQLIKETQYF
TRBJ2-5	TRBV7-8	CASSFGGYRAHRETQYF
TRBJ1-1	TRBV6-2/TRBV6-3	CASSYWVENTEAFF
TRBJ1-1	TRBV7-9	CASSQQGAQTEAFF